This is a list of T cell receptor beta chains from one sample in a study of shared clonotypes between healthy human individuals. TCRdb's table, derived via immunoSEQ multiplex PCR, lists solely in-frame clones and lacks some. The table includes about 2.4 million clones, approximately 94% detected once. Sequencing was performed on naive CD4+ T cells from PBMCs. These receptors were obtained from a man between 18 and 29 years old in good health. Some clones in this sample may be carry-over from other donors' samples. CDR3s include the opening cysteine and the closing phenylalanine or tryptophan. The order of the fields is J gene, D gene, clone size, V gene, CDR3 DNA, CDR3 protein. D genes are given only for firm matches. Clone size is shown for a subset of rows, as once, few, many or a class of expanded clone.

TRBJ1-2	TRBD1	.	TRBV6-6	TGTGCCAGCAGTTACTCGAGTCAGGGGGACGGCTACACCTTC	CASSYSSQGDGYTF
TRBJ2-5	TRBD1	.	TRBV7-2	TGTGCCAGCAGCCCAGGGGGTGGTGGGGAGACCCAGTACTTC	CASSPGGGGETQYF
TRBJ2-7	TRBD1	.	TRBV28	TGTGCCAGCGCCCGTATCGGGACAGGGAATACCTACGAGCAGTACTTC	CASARIGTGNTYEQYF
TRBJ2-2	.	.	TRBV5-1	TGCGCCAGCAGCTTGGTGGTCGCCGGGGAGCTGTTTTTT	CASSLVVAGELFF
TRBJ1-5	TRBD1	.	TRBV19	TGTGCCAGTAGTATAGGGGACAGTGCGGGCCATCAGCCCCAGCATTTT	CASSIGDSAGHQPQHF
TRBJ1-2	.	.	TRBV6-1	TGTGCCACCCTATGGGGGGGCATGGGACGGTTAGGCTACACCTTC	CATLWGGMGRLGYTF
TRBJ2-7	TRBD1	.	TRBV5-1	TGCGCCAGCAGCTTGGTGGGACAGGGGGCGGGAGAGCAGTACTTC	CASSLVGQGAGEQYF
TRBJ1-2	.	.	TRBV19	TGTGCCAGTAGTATAGTGGGGACTTTTTATGGCTACACCTTC	CASSIVGTFYGYTF
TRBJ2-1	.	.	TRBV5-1	TGCGCCAGCAGCTTGGCCGTGGGGGGCCTGGGGCTGGGGTTCTTC	CASSLAVGGLGLGFF
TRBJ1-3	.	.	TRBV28	TGTGCCAGCAGGGCAGGGTCGAACACCATATATTTT	CASRAGSNTIYF
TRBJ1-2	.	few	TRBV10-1	TGCGCCAGCAGTGAGTCCACCAGGGGCGGAGGCTATGGCTACACCTTC	CASSESTRGGGYGYTF
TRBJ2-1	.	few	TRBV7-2	TGTGCCAGCAGCTGGACAGCCTACAATGAGCAGTTCTTC	CASSWTAYNEQFF
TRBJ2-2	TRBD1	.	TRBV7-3	TGTGCCAGCAGCTTCGGCCAGGACAGGATGCGCACCGGGGAGCTGTTTTTT	CASSFGQDRMRTGELFF
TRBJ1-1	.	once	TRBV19	TGTGCCAGTAGTATAGATCCGGGGGGGACCACTGAAGCTTTCTTT	CASSIDPGGTTEAFF
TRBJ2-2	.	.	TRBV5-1	TGCGCCAGCAGCTTGGCCAACGGGAACACCGGGGAGCTGTTTTTT	CASSLANGNTGELFF
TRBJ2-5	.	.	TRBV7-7	TGTGCCAGCAGCCAGACTAGTATTCAAGAGACCCAGTACTTC	CASSQTSIQETQYF
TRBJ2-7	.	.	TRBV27	TGTGCCAGCAGTTTATCATCTATAGAGGGATCCTACGAGCAGTACTTC	CASSLSSIEGSYEQYF
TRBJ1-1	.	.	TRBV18	TGTGCCAGCTCACCACCACAGATTTCGAACACTGAAGCTTTCTTT	CASSPPQISNTEAFF
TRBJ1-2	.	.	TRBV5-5	TGTGCCAGCAGCTTGCTCGCCCAAGGGTATGGCTACACCTTC	CASSLLAQGYGYTF
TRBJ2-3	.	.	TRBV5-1	TGCGCCAGCAGCTTGTTCCTTCAGGGAGAGACGCAGTATTTT	CASSLFLQGETQYF
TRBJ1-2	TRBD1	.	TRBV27	TGTGCCAGCAGTTCACAATTGGGACAGGGGTCCTATGGCTACACCTTC	CASSSQLGQGSYGYTF
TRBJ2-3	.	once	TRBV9	TGTGCCAGCAGCGTTATGACCCCCGGCGTAGATACGCAGTATTTT	CASSVMTPGVDTQYF
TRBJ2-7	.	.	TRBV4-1	TGCGCCAGCAGCCATATCCGCGGCTTGAGCTCCTACGAGCAGTACTTC	CASSHIRGLSSYEQYF
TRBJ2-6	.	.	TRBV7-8	TGTGCCAGCAGTATCTCTGGGGCCAACGTCCTGACTTTC	CASSISGANVLTF
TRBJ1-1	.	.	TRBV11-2	TGTGCCAGCAGCTTACATCGCGCGGGGACCACTGAAGCTTTCTTT	CASSLHRAGTTEAFF
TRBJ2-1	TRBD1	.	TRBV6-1	TGTGCCAGCACGGGACAGACCTACAATGAGCAGTTCTTC	CASTGQTYNEQFF
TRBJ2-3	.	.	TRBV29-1	TGCAGCGTGACGGGGCTAAACTCAGATACGCAGTATTTT	CSVTGLNSDTQYF
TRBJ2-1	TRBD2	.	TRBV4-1	TGCGCCAGCAGCCAAGATTTTAGCGGGAGGTCTGGGAATGAGCAGTTCTTC	CASSQDFSGRSGNEQFF
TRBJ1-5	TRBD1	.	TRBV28	TGTGCCAGCAGTTTGCCCCCGGGGACAGGGGGGAATCAGCCCCAGCATTTT	CASSLPPGTGGNQPQHF
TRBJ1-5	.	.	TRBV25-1	TGTGCCAGCAGTGCCGTGGGGGCCAGCAATCAGCCCCAGCATTTT	CASSAVGASNQPQHF
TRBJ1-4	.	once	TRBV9	TGTGCCAGCAGCGCCCGCCTGGGCGAAAAACTGTTTTTT	CASSARLGEKLFF
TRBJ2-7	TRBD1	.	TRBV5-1	TGCGCCAGCAGCTTAGGGACAGCAAGTGGGGAGCAGTACTTC	CASSLGTASGEQYF
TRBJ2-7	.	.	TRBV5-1	TGCGCCAGCCGAAAGACAGGTTTGACCTACGAGCAGTACTTC	CASRKTGLTYEQYF
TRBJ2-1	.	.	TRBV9	TGTGCCAGCAGCGCCCATGGAGGTTCCTACAATGAGCAGTTCTTC	CASSAHGGSYNEQFF
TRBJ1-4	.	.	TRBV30	TGTGCCTGGAGCCGCACAGAAGAAAAACTGTTTTTT	CAWSRTEEKLFF
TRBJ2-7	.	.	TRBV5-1	TGCGCCAGCAGCTTGGAAAGAGGTCAGGCTTTCTACGAGCAGTACTTC	CASSLERGQAFYEQYF
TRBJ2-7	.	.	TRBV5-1	TGCGCCAGCAGCAGGGGGCCAAGGGAGGACGAGCAGTACTTC	CASSRGPREDEQYF
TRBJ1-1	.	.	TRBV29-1	TGCAGCGTTGAAGGCCCAGGTAAAATTGAAGCTTTCTTT	CSVEGPGKIEAFF
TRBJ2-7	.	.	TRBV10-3	TGTGCCATCAGTGAGGGAGAACCGCCAACCTACGAGCAGTACTTC	CAISEGEPPTYEQYF
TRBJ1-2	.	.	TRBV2	TGTGCCAGCAACCCGATGCGGACTAACTATGGCTACACCTTC	CASNPMRTNYGYTF
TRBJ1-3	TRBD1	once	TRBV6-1	TGTGCCAGCAGTGCTGGGACAGGGTACTCTGGAAACACCATATATTTT	CASSAGTGYSGNTIYF
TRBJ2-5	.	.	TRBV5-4	TGTGCCAGCAGCTTGGGGGGAGGCCAGGGGGAGACCCAGTACTTC	CASSLGGGQGETQYF
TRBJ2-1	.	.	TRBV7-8	TGTGCCAGCAGCCGAGGAGTTTCCGGGGACAATGAGCAGTTCTTC	CASSRGVSGDNEQFF
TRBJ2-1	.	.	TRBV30	TGTGCCTGGAGCCCTCGGGATGAGCAGTTCTTC	CAWSPRDEQFF
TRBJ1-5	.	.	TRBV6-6	TGTGCCAGCAGTCACCACTCCTCAGTTGGGCAGCCCCAGCATTTT	CASSHHSSVGQPQHF
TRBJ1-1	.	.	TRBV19	TGTGCCAGTAGTATAGGCCGGGGGGTCTCTGAAGCTTTCTTT	CASSIGRGVSEAFF
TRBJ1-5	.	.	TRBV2	TGTGCCAGTAAGACAAGACCGAATAGCAATCAGCCCCAGCATTTT	CASKTRPNSNQPQHF
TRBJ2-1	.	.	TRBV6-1	TGTGCCAGCAGCCCAGTGGGCCCCTCCTACAATGAGCAGTTCTTC	CASSPVGPSYNEQFF
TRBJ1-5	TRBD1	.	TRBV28	TGTGCCAGCAGTAGCCCGACAGGGGGCCTGCCCCAGCATTTT	CASSSPTGGLPQHF
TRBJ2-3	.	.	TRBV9	TGTGCCAGCAGCGGCCGACTGAGCGGGCTCGTGGGAGATACGCAGTATTTT	CASSGRLSGLVGDTQYF
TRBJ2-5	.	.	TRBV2	TGTGCCAGCAGTGTGGTAGAGACCCAGTACTTC	CASSVVETQYF
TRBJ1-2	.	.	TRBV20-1	TGCAGTGCTAGAGGAGGGGGCTACACCTTC	CSARGGGYTF
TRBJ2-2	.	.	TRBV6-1	TGTGCCAGCAGGGGGTATGGACGTGACACCGGGGAGCTGTTTTTT	CASRGYGRDTGELFF
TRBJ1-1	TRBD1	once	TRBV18	TGTGCCAGCTCAGAAGGACAGGGCAAGACTGAAGCTTTCTTT	CASSEGQGKTEAFF